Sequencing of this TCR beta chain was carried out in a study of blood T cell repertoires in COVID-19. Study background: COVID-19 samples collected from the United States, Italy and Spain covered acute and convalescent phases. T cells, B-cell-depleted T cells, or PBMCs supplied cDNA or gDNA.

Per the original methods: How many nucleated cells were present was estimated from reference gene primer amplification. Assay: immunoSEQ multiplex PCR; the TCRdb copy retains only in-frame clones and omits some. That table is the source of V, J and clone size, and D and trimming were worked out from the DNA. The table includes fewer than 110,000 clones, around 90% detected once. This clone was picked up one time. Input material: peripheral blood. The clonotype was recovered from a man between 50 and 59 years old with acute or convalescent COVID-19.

In nucleotides, the CDR3 is TGCAGCGTTGAAGATCGGGGATCTCCTAACGAGCAGTACTTC. Its translation is CSVEDRGSPNEQYF. The chain carries TRBV29-1 and TRBJ2-7; D perhaps matches TRBD2 (5 bases). The CDR3 loop spans 14 amino acids. CDR1 and CDR2 (germline): SQVTM, ANQGSEA. The V gene lost 0 bases and the J gene lost 5 bases, with 14 bases spanning the gap.